This T cell receptor beta chain was sequenced during a study of shared clonotypes between healthy human individuals. Naive CD8 cells were CD45RO-negative, positively selected for CCR7, excluding terminally differentiated effector memory CD45RA+ cells. Trimming at V came to 5 bases and at J to 2 bases, leaving 6 bases not matched to a gene. Germline assignment: CDR1 SGHTA and CDR2 FQGTGA. The CDR3 is made up of 15 amino acids. Sequencing was at deep level. Repertoires were generated with immunoSEQ multiplex PCR, while TCRdb's copy carries only in-frame clones and drops some. The sample contains 550,000 to 750,000 clones, approximately 90% of which appear only once.

The J gene is TRBJ2-3, the V gene TRBV7-3; 8 positions agree with TRBD1. The sample consisted of naive CD8+ T cells sorted from blood. This TCR came from a man younger than 40 in good health. CDR3 sequence: CASSRTGRHTDTQYF. CDR3 DNA sequence: TGTGCCAGCAGCCGGACAGGGCGGCACACAGATACGCAGTATTTT.